This T cell receptor (beta chain) was sequenced during a study of radiation and T cells in renal cell carcinoma. A remark on this clone: Its antigen remains unknown.

Study-wide results and caveats: In blood, top tumor clones expanded by 2 weeks, shrinking by 4. No pretreatment tumor biopsies were available for baseline clonotypes.

Regarding time point: baseline pretreatment blood. The treatment: 15 Gy SBRT to primary tumor, nephrectomy 4 weeks later. Profiling relied on immunoSEQ multiplex PCR, and the TCRdb table lists in-frame clones only, not all of them. The sample gives about 150,000 clones, about nine tenths of which show up once; around 4.4% is in the top ten. The CDR3 length is 15 residues. CDR1 is SGHRS, CDR2 YFSETQ, per germline. V gave up 4 bases and J gave up 2 bases, with 13 bases separating them. This TCR was sampled from a woman aged 65 to 85 with renal cell carcinoma. This rearrangement joins TRBV5-1 to TRBJ1-3; a weak D match, TRBD1 (6 bases). Sequenced here: blood, sampled from a patient whose treatment included radiotherapy and nephrectomy. CDR3 bases: TGCGCCAGCAGCCCCTGGGGGGACACTGGAAACACCATATATTTT. Its translation is CASSPWGDTGNTIYF.